What follows describes a single T cell receptor beta chain. Its binding antigen is unknown. No much larger clone is present one base from it, and per-base qualities are unavailable. The immunoSEQ Assay, a bias-controlled multiplex PCR, was used to amplify TCRbeta CDR3 regions from genomic DNA. In the source study's methods: The number of nucleated cells in each sample was estimated by amplification of reference gene primers within the assay. To quantify the absolute abundance of each unique TCRbeta CDR3 rearrangement, sequence reads were collapsed and filtered. Productive Simpson clonality was computed per sample as the square root of Simpson's diversity index over productive rearrangements. The table was pulled from immuneACCESS by TCRdb, which kept in-frame rearrangements only. Such tables lose some clones; where checked, under half of the loss comes from unresolved V genes, and the rest has no known cause. V and J calls and clone size are copied from that table; D and trimming were computed from the DNA. Recorded for this sample are approximately 96,000 clones; nearly 90% of them occurred a single time. In total, the top ten clones hold over 2.5% of the sample.

This entry belongs to a study of blood T cell repertoires in COVID-19 (dated by TCRdb to the early 2020s). For the wider study: The collaborator samples originated in the United States, Italy and Spain and spanned the acute and convalescent phases of COVID-19. The prospective study material was composed of cDNA or gDNA derived from T cells, B-cell-depleted T cells, or PBMCs. Subjects who had been exposed to COVID-19, were actively infected with it, or had recovered from it provided the deeply sampled blood TCRbeta repertoires that made up the dataset. A freely available public database, intended as a resource for researchers studying the immune response to SARS-CoV-2, is where the repertoires were released. The samples were drawn from the first 160 participants of the ongoing ImmuneRACE study and from 950 to 1,500 subjects provided by 6 global collaborators. Sample metadata almost always included a de-identified subject ID, COVID-19 status, age in years and sex. HLA class I and class II types, where available, came from metadata supplied by the sample provider rather than from assay-based typing.

Collaborating institutions collected whole blood in K2EDTA tubes following their own protocols. For TCRbeta analysis, collaborator samples were shipped as frozen whole blood, as isolated PBMCs, or as DNA extracted from either sample type. According to the germline V gene, CDR1 reads SQVTM and CDR2 reads ANQGSEA. Including cysteine and phenylalanine, the CDR3 has 14 amino acids. Only the CDR3 DNA is retained, 42 bases long and in frame from the first base. The junction shows trimming of 6 bases on V and 0 bases on J, plus 14 bases between the germline ends. Overall study results and their limits: How much clinical and demographic metadata was included differed by source and by participant, and the metadata was provided uncurated.

This clonotype was sampled from a woman of 80 years or more with acute or convalescent COVID-19. The material sequenced was peripheral blood. This chain is built from TRBV29-1 and TRBJ1-1; TRBD1 is perhaps the D gene, given 5 matching bases. CDR3 loop: CSVGVGGMNTEAFF. The bases read TGCAGCGTGGGAGTGGGGGGGATGAACACTGAAGCTTTCTTT.